This entry concerns a single TCR beta chain. This sample is drawn from a study of CD8 T cells in Susac syndrome. CD8+ and CD4+ T cells were negatively isolated; TEMRA cells were FACS-enriched. The germline V gene encodes CDR1 KGHDR and CDR2 SFDVKD. CDR3 length: 14 residues. V lost 4 bases and J lost 0, with 6 bases in between. Reverse transcription of roughly 0.45 to 1 ug RNA used random hexamers. A single record per CDR3 protein comes from TCRdb applying MiXCR to the immunoSEQ multiplex PCR reads. The data show about 130,000 distinct CDR3 sequences, approximately 93% seen once. The origin of this receptor is a human donor with multiple sclerosis. The chain carries TRBV24-1 and TRBJ1-5; D remains ambiguous. The sample comprised CD8+ T cells from PBMCs. The CDR3 DNA reads TGTGCCACCAGTGAGTACAGTAGCAATCAGCCCCAGCATTTT. As protein: CATSEYSSNQPQHF.